The sequence of this T cell receptor beta chain was determined in a study of blood T cell repertoires in COVID-19. Sequencing was performed with immunoSEQ multiplex PCR; in TCRdb, only in-frame clones are kept and a portion is missing. The sample holds 170,000 or so clones, more than 85% seen once. Germline V gene lookup returns CDR1 MDHEN and CDR2 SYDVKM. V shed 7 bases and J shed 4 bases, with 5 bases lying between them. This CDR3 is 11 amino acids long. This clone was detected only a few times. The chain couples TRBV28 to TRBJ1-3; D unclear. The sequence derives from a man aged 35-49 years with active or convalescent COVID-19. The specimen sequenced was peripheral blood. CDR3: CASKLGNTIYF. The DNA for the CDR3 is TGTGCCAGCAAACTAGGAAACACCATATATTTT.